This T cell receptor beta chain originates from a study of cytomegalovirus exposure and HLA in healthy donors. Of note for this clone: Its antigen is undetermined.

Study-wide findings and caveats: In a later analysis, TCR beta V- and J-gene trimming showed a link to a missense DCLRE1C variant. Researchers catalogued some 160 TCR beta chains as cytomegalovirus-associated. Some V segments, TRBV6-2 and TRBV6-3 among them, were indistinguishable and were therefore excluded.

Primers for the PCR totalled 60 Vbeta and 13 Jbeta. The assay was immunoSEQ multiplex PCR, and TCRdb's table has in-frame clones only and misses some. The sample gives roughly 200,000 clones, about 86% of which show up once; more than 0.25% is in the top ten. The V gene's germline CDR1 is MDHEN and CDR2 SYDVKM. Trimming removed 6 bases from V and 5 bases from J, with 7 bases in between. The CDR3 contains 12 residues. Sequences were obtained from PBMCs. The TCR was taken from a woman in her twenties or thirties in good health and CMV-seronegative. The chain links TRBV28 to TRBJ2-2, with D perhaps TRBD1 (5 bases). This CDR3 reads CASRTATGELFF. The CDR3 bases are TGTGCCAGCAGGACAGCAACCGGGGAGCTGTTTTTT. Variable domain in full (rest from reference TRBV28 and TRBJ2-2): DVKVTQSSRYLVKRTGEKVFLECVQDMDHENMFWYRQDPGLGLRLIYFSYDVKMKEKGDIPEGYSVSREKKERFSLILESASTNQTSMYLCASRTATGELFFGEGSRLTVL.